This TCR beta chain is from a study of control samples from healthy donors and cancer patients. TCRdb's copy holds only in-frame clones and misses some; the assay was immunoSEQ multiplex PCR. The sample consists of under 150,000 clones, approximately 88% of them appearing once. Germline V CDR1 and CDR2: SGHAT, FQNNGV. CDR3 length: 13 amino acids. The V gene lost 5 bases and the J gene lost 0 bases, with 2 bases spanning the gap. The clonotype was recovered from a man aged 25 to 45 in good health. The specimen sequenced was blood. The chain is built from TRBV11-2 and TRBJ2-6, with unresolved D. The CDR3 sequence is CASSRSGANVLTF. CDR3 DNA: TGTGCCAGCAGCCGCTCTGGGGCCAACGTCCTGACTTTC.